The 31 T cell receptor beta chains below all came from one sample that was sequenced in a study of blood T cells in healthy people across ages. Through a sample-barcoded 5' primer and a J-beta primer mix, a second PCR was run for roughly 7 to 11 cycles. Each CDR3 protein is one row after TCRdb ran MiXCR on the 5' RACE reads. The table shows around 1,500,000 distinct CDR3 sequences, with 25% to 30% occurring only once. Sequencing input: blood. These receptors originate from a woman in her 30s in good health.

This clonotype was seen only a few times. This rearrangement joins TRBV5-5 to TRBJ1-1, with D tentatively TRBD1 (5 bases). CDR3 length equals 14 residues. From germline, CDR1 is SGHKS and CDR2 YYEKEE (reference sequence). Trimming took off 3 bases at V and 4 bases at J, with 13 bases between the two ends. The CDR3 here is CASSSGTSVTEAFF. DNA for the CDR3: TGTGCCAGCAGCTCGGGGACTTCGGTCACTGAAGCTTTCTTT.

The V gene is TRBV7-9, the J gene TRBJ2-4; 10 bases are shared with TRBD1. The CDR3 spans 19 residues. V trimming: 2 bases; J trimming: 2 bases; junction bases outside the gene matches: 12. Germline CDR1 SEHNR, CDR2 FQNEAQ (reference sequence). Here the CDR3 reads CASSLRDRGGNVTKNIQYF. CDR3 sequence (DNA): TGTGCCAGCAGCTTAAGGGACAGGGGTGGTAATGTGACCAAAAACATTCAGTACTTC.

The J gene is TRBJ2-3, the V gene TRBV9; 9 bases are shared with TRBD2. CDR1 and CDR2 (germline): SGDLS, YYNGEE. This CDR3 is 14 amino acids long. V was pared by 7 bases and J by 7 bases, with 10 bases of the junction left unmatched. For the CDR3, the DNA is TGTGCCAGCCCGCGACTAGCGGAGTCCAATACGCAGTATTTT. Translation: CASPRLAESNTQYF.

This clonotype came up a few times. As DNA, the CDR3 is TGTGCCACCCGACCGAGCCTCACAGATACGCAGTATTTT. It specifies CATRPSLTDTQYF. This chain uses TRBV10-3 with TRBJ2-3; D not resolved. V was clipped by 10 bases and J by 2 bases, with 13 bases between them. Germline values: CDR1 ENHRY, CDR2 SYGVKD. The CDR3 consists of 13 residues.

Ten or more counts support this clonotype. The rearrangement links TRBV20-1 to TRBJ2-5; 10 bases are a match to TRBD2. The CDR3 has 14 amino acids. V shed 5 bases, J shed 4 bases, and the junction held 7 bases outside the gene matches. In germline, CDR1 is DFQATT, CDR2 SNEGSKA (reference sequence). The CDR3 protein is CSAPEPSGRETQYF. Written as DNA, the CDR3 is TGCAGTGCTCCCGAGCCTAGCGGGAGAGAGACCCAGTACTTC.

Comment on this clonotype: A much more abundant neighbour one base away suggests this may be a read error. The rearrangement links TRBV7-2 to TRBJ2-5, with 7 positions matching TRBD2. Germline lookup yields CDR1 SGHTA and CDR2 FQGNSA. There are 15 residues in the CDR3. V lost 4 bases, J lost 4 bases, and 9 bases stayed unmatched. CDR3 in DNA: TGTGCCAGCAGCTCCTGGGGCGGGAGTGTAGAGACCCAGTACTTC. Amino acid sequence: CASSSWGGSVETQYF.

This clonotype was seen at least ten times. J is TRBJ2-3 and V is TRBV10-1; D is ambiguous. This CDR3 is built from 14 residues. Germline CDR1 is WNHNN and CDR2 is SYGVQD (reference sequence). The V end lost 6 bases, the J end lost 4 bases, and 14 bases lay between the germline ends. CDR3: CASSKPSSPDTQYF. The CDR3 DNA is TGCGCCAGCAGCAAGCCGAGTAGCCCAGATACGCAGTATTTT.

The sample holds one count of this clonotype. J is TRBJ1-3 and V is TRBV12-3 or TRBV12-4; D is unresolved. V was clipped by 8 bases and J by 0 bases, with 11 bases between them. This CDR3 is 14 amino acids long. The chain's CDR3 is CASFGPISGNTIYF. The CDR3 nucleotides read TGTGCCAGCTTTGGACCGATCTCTGGAAACACCATATATTTT.

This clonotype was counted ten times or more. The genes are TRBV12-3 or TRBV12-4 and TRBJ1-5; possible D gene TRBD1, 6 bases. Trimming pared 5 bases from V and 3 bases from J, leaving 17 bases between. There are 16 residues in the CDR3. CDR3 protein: CASSRWGARNNQPQHF. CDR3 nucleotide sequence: TGTGCCAGCAGTCGGTGGGGGGCCCGAAACAATCAGCCCCAGCATTTT.

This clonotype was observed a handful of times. In nucleotides, the CDR3 is TGTGCTAGTGGTTTGACGACCTCAGCAGCTCGGGGGGCCACGAATGAAAAACTGTTTTTT. It is translated as CASGLTTSAARGATNEKLFF. This chain uses TRBV12-5 with TRBJ1-4; possible D gene TRBD1, 6 bases. The CDR3 runs 20 residues. Germline lookup yields CDR1 LGHNT and CDR2 FRNRAP. V shed 2 bases and J shed 5 bases, with 27 bases lying between them.

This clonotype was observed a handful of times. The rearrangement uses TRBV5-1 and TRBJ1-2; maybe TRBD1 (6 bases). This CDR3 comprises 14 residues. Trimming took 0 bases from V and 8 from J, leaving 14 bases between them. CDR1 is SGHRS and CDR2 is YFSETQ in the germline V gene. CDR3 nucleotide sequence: TGCGCCAGCAGCTTGGCCGGGCAGGGGCAAGGCTACACCTTC. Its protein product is CASSLAGQGQGYTF.

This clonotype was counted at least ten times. CDR3 in amino acids: CSARVAGLTNEQFF. DNA for the CDR3: TGCAGTGCTAGGGTTGCGGGTTTGACCAATGAGCAGTTCTTC. The chain links TRBV20-1 to TRBJ2-1, with D maybe TRBD2 (5 bases). V was pared by 3 bases and J by 6 bases, with 15 bases between. The germline gives CDR1 DFQATT, CDR2 SNEGSKA (reference sequence). This CDR3 contains 14 residues.

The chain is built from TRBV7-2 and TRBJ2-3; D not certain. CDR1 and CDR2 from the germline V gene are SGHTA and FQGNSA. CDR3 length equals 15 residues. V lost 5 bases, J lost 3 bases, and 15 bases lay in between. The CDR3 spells CASSVHWDRTDTQYF. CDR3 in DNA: TGTGCCAGCAGCGTTCACTGGGATCGGACAGATACGCAGTATTTT.

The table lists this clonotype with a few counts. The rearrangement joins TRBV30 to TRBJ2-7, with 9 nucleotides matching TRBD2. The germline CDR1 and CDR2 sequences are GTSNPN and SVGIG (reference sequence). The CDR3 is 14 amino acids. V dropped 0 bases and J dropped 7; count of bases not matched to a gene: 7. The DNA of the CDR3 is TGTGCCTGGAGTGTAGGAGCTAGCGGGGTTGAGCAGTACTTC. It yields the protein CAWSVGASGVEQYF.

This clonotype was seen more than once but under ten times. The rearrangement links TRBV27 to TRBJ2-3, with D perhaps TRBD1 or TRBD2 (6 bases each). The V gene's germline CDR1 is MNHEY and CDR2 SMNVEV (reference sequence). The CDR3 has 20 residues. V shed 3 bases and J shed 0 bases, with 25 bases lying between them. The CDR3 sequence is CASSFFTTGGRTLSTDTQYF. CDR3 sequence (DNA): TGTGCCAGCAGTTTTTTTACGACAGGAGGGAGAACTTTGAGCACAGATACGCAGTATTTT.

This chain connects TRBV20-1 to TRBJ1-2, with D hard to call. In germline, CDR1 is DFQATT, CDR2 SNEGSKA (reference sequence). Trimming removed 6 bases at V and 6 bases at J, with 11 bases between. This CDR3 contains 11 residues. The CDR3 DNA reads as TGCAGTGCCCCCGGGCCGGATGGCTACACCTTC. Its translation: CSAPGPDGYTF.

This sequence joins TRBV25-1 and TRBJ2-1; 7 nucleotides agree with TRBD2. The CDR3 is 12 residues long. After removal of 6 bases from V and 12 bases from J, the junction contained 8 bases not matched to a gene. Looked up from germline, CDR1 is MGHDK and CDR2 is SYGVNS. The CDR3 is CASRGGDSGQFF. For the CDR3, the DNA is TGTGCCAGCAGGGGAGGGGATTCTGGGCAGTTCTTC.

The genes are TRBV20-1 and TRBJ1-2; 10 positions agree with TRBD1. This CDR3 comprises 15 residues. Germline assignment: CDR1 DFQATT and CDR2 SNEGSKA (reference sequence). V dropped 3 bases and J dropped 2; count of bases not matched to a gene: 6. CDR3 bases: TGCAGTGCTAGCCGCGGGACAGGGGCAAACTATGGCTACACCTTC. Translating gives CSASRGTGANYGYTF.

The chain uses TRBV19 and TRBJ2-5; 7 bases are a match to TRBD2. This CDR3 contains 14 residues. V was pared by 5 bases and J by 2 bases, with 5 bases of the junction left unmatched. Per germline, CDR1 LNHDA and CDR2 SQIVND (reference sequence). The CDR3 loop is CASSASGKQETQYF. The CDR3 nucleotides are TGTGCCAGTAGTGCCAGCGGGAAACAAGAGACCCAGTACTTC.

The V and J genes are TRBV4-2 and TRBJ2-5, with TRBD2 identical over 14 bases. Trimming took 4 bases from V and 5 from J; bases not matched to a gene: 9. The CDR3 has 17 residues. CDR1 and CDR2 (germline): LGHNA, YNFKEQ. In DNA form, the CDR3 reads TGTGCCAGCAGCCCGGGACTAGCGGGAGCTACCTCGGAGACCCAGTACTTC. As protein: CASSPGLAGATSETQYF.

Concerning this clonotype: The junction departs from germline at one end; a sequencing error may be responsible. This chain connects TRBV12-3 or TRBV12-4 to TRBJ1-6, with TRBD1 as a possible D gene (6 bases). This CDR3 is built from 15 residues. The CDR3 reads CASSLGRGYNSSLHF. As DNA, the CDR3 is TGTGCCAGCAGTTTGGGCAGGGGCTATAATTCATCCCTCCACTTT.

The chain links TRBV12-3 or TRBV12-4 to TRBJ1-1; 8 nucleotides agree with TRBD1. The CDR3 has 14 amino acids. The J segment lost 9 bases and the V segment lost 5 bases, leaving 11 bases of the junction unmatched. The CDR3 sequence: CASSTPDRGEKAFF. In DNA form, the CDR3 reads TGTGCCAGCAGTACCCCCGACAGGGGCGAGAAAGCTTTCTTT.

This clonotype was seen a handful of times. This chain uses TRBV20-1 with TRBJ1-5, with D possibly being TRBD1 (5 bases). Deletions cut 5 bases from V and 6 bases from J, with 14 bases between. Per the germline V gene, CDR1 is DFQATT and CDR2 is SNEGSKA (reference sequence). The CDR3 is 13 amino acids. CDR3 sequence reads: CSAGRQGSQPQHF. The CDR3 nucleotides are TGCAGTGCTGGGCGGCAGGGAAGTCAGCCCCAGCATTTT.

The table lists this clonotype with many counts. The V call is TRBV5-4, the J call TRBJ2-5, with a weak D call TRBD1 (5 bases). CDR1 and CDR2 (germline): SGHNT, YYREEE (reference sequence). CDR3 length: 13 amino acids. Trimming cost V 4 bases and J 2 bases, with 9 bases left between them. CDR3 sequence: CASSRQIQETQYF. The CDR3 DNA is TGTGCCAGCAGCCGACAGATACAAGAGACCCAGTACTTC.

CDR3 sequence: CASSQGDRGAFF. The CDR3, as DNA: TGTGCCAGCAGTCAGGGGGACAGGGGAGCTTTCTTT. The gene calls are TRBV7-9 and TRBJ1-1, with 10 bases matching TRBD1. V gave up 6 bases and J gave up 10 bases; unmatched junction bases: 5. Per the germline V gene, CDR1 is SEHNR and CDR2 is FQNEAQ (reference sequence). This CDR3 spans 12 amino acids.

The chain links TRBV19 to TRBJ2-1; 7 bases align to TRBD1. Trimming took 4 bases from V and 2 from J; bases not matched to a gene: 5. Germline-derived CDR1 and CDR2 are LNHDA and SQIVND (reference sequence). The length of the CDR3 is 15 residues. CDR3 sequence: CASSKGGQPYNEQFF. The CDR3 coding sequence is TGTGCCAGTAGTAAAGGGGGACAGCCCTACAATGAGCAGTTCTTC. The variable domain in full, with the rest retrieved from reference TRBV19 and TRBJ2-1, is DGGITQSPKYLFRKEGQNVTLSCEQNLNHDAMYWYRQDPGQGLRLIYYSQIVNDFQKGDIAEGYSVSREKKESFPLTVTSAQKNPTAFYLCASSKGGQPYNEQFFGPGTRLTVL.

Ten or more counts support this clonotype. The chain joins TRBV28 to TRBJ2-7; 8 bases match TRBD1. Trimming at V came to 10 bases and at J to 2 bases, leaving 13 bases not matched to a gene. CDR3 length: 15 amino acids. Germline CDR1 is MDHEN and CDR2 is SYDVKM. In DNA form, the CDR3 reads TGTGCCATCTCCCCGACAGGGGTCCTCGCCTACGAGCAGTACTTC. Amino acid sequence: CAISPTGVLAYEQYF. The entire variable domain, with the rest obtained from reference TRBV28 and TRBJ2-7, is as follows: DVKVTQSSRYLVKRTGEKVFLECVQDMDHENMFWYRQDPGLGLRLIYFSYDVKMKEKGDIPEGYSVSREKKERFSLILESASTNQTSMYLCAISPTGVLAYEQYFGPGTRLTVT.

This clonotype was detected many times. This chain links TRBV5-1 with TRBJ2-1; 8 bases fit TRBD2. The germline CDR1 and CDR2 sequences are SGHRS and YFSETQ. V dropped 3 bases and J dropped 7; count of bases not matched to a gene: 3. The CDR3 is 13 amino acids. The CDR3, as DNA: TGCGCCAGCAGCTCCACGGGGGGGAATGAGCAGTTCTTC. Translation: CASSSTGGNEQFF.

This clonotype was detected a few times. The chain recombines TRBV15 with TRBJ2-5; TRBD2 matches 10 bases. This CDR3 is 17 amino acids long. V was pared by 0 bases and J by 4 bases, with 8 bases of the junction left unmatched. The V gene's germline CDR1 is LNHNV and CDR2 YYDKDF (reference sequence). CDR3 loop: CATSRDLAGVVGETQYF. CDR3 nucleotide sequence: TGTGCCACCAGCAGAGACCTAGCGGGAGTAGTCGGAGAGACCCAGTACTTC.

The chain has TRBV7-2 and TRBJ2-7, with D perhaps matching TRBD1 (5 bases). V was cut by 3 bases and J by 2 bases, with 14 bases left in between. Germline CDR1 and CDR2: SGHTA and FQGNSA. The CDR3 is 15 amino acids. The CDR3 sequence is CASSFGARDTYEQYF. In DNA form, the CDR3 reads TGTGCCAGCAGCTTTGGGGCCAGGGATACCTACGAGCAGTACTTC.

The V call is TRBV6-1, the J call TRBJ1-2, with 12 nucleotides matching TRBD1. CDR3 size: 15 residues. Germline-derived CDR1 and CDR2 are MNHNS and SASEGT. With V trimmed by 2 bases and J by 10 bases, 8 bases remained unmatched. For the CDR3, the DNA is TGTGCCAGCAGTGAAAGGGGACAGGGGGCGTCAGACTACACCTTC. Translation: CASSERGQGASDYTF.